A single T cell receptor beta chain is shown here with its context. No cognate antigen has been identified for it. No base quality information exists; no much larger clone differs at one position. The CDR3 goes from the cysteine to the phenylalanine over 17 residues. Only the CDR3 DNA stays, 51 bases, in frame from base 1. The germline V gene provides CDR1 SGHRS and CDR2 YFSETQ. The V end loses 0 bases and the J end loses 9 bases, and a stretch of 22 bases separates them. The sample originates from a study of T cell repertoires in cytomegalovirus infection (dated by TCRdb to about 2019). Looking at the study overall: Donor HLA type was relevant to the analysis, as public TCR beta signatures indicated carriage of CMV infection together with the matching HLA type.

Sequenced using an Illumina HiSeq 1500. In-frame beta chains were kept once TCRdb had trimmed the public reads at Q25 with fastp and called clones with MiXCR. For every CDR3 protein sequence, its rows merge into one entry that carries the most common genes and DNA. Counted in this sample were about 300,000 distinct CDR3 sequences; about 23% of them appeared once. The biggest ten clones account for 14% of the sample. Study-wide findings and limitations: The ex vivo response was dominated by HLA-C-restricted CMV-specific TCR beta clonotypes, and the single most frequent clonotype in two of eight donors was supplied by these HLA-C-restricted clonotypes. Carriers of CMV infection plus the relevant HLA type were discriminated by the cumulative frequency of public TCR beta family members in the study cohort and in an independent approximately 340-donor cohort.

The TCR originated in a human donor in good health (CMV status not recorded). Some clones in this sample may be carry-over from other donors' samples. This receptor chain uses TRBV5-1 and TRBJ2-1; TRBD1 might be the D gene, on 6 matching bases. The sequenced sample was PBMCs. For the CDR3, the sequence is CASSLDAGAPSTGEQFF. Here is the DNA: TGCGCCAGCAGCTTGGACGCAGGGGCCCCCAGTACCGGTGAGCAGTTCTTC.